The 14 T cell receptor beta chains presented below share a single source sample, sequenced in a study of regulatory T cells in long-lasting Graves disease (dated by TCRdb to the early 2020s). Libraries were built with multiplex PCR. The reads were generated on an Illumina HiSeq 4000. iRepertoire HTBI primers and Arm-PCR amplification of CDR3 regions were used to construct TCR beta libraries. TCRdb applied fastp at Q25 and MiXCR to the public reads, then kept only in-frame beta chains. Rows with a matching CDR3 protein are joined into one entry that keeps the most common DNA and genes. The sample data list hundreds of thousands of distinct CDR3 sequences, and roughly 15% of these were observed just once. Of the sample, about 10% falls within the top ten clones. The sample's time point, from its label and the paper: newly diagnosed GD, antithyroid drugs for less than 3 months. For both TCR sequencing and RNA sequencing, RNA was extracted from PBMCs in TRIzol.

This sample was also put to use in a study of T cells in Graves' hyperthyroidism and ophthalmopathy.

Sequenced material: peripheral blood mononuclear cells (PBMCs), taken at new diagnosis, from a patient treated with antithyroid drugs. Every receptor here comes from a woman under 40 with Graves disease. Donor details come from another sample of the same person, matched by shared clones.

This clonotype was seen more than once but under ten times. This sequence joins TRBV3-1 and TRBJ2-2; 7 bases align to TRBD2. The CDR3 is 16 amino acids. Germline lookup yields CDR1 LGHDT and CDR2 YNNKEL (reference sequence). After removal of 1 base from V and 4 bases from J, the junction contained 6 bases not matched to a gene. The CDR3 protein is CASSQGREGPTGELFF. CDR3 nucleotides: TGTGCCAGCAGCCAAGGAAGGGAGGGGCCCACCGGGGAGCTGTTTTTT.

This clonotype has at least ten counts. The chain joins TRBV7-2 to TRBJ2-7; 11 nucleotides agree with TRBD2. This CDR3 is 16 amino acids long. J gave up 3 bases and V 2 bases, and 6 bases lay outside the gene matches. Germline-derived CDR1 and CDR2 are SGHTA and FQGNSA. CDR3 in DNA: TGTGCCAGCAGCTTAAGTCCGGGGACTAGCGGCTACGAGCAGTACTTC. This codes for CASSLSPGTSGYEQYF.

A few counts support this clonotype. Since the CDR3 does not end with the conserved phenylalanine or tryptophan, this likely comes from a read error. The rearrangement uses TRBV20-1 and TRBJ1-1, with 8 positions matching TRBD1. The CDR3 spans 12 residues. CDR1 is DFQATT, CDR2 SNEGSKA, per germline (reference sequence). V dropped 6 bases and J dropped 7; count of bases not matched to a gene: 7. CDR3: CSARGQGVEAFS. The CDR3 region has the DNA TGCAGTGCCAGGGGGCAGGGGGTTGAAGCTTTCTCT.

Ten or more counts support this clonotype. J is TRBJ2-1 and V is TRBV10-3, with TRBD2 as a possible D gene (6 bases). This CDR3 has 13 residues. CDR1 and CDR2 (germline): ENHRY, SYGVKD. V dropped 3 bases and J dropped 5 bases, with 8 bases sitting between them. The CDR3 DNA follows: TGTGCCATCAGTGAAGGGGAGGACAATGAGCAGTTCTTC. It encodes CAISEGEDNEQFF.

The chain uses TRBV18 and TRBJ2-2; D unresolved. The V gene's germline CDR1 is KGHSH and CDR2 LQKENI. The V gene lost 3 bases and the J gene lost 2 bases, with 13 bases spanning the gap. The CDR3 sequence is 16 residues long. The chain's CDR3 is CASSPVYGPNTGELFF. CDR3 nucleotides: TGTGCCAGCTCACCCGTGTATGGTCCAAACACCGGGGAGCTGTTTTTT.

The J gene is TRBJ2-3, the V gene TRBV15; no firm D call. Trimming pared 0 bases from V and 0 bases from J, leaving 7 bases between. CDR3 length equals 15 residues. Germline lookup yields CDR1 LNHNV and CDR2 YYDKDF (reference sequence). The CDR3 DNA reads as TGTGCCACCAGCAGAGACTACGGCAGCACAGATACGCAGTATTTT. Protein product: CATSRDYGSTDTQYF.

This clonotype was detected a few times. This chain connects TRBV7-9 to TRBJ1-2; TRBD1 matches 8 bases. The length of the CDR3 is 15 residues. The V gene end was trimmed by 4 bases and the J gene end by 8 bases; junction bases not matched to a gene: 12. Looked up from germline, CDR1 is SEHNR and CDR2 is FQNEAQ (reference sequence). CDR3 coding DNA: TGTGCCAGCAGCTCGCCCCGGGACAGGACCTCGGGCTACACCTTC. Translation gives CASSSPRDRTSGYTF.

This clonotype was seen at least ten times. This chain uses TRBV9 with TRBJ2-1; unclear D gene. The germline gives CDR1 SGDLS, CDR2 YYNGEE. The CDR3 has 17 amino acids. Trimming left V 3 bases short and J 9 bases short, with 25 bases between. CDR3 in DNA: TGTGCCAGCAGCGCGATCGACTTACGTCTACGGTCTGGTGAGCAGTTCTTC. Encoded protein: CASSAIDLRLRSGEQFF. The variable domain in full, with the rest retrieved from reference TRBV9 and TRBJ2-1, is DSGVTQTPKHLITATGQRVTLRCSPRSGDLSVYWYQQSLDQGLQFLIQYYNGEERAKGNILERFSAQQFPDLHSELNLSSLELGDSALYFCASSAIDLRLRSGEQFFGPGTRLTVL.

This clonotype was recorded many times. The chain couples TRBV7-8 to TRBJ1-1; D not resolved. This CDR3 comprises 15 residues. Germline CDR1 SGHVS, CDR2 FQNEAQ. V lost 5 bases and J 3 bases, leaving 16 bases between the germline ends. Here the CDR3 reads CASSTRTDGYTEAFF. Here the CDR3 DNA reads TGTGCCAGCAGCACCCGAACGGACGGTTACACTGAAGCTTTCTTT.

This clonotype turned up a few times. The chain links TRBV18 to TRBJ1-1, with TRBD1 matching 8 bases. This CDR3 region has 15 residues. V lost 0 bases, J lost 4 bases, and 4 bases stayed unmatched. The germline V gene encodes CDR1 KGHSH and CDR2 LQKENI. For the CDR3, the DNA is TGTGCCAGCTCACCACCGTCACAGGGGGGCACTGAAGCTTTCTTT. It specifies CASSPPSQGGTEAFF.

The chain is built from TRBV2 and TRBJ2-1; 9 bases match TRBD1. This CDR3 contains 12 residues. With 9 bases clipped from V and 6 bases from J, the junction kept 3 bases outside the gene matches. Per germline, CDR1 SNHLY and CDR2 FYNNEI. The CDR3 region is CARGDRANEQFF. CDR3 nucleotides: TGTGCCAGGGGGGACAGGGCCAATGAGCAGTTCTTC.

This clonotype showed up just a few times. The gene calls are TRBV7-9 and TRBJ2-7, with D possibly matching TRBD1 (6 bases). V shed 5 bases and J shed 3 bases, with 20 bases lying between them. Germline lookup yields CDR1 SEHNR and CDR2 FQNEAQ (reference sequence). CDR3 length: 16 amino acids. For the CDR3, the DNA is TGTGCCAGCAGCCATTTCCCGCGGACAGCGAACTACGAGCAGTACTTC. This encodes CASSHFPRTANYEQYF.

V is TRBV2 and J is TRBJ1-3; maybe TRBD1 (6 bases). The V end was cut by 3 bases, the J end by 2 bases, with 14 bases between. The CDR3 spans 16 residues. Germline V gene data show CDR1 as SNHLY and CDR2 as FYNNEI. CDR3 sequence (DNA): TGTGCCAGCAGTGATCCTGTCCAGGGGCCTGGAAACACCATATATTTT. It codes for CASSDPVQGPGNTIYF.

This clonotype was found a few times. The CDR3 spells CASRKQENTGELFF. The CDR3, as DNA: TGTGCCAGCCGGAAACAGGAGAACACCGGGGAGCTGTTTTTT. The chain couples TRBV10-3 to TRBJ2-2; possible D gene TRBD1, 5 bases. The V gene lost 10 bases and the J gene lost 1 base, with 13 bases spanning the gap. The CDR3 has 14 amino acids. CDR1 ENHRY and CDR2 SYGVKD come from the germline V gene.